This T cell receptor (beta chain) was sequenced in a study of CD8 T cells in ankylosing spondylitis. Study-wide points: A TCR beta motif of 7 or 8 highly homologous variants appeared characteristic of ankylosing spondylitis blood.

As for this clonotype: Antigen: not known.

TCRdb re-called the 5' RACE reads through MiXCR, storing one row per CDR3 protein. The sample shows 220,000 or so distinct CDR3 sequences, around 20% of them seen only once. V lost 3 bases to trimming and J lost 2 bases, with 20 bases between them. This CDR3 spans 17 amino acids. The V gene's germline CDR1 is ENHRY and CDR2 SYGVKD. This receptor was obtained from a male donor with ankylosing spondylitis. The chain recombines TRBV10-3 with TRBJ2-7; the D call may be TRBD1 or TRBD2 (5 bases each). The sequenced sample was blood, either unsorted or a sorted T cell fraction (not recorded which). The CDR3 DNA is TGTGCCATCAGTGATGGGCAGGGCAAAGGACTCGCCTACGAGCAGTACTTC. Translated: CAISDGQGKGLAYEQYF.